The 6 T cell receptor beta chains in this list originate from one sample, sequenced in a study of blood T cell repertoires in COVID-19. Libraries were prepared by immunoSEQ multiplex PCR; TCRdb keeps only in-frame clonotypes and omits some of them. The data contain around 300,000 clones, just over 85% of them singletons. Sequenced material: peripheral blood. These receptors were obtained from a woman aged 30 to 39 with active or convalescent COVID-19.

Here the CDR3 reads CASSSQSPPREQYF. The CDR3 DNA follows: TGTGCCAGCAGTTCACAATCCCCCCCGAGGGAGCAGTACTTC. This chain uses TRBV28 with TRBJ2-7; D remains unclear. The CDR3 runs 14 residues. Germline values: CDR1 MDHEN, CDR2 SYDVKM. The V gene lost 4 bases and the J gene lost 7 bases, with 17 bases spanning the gap.

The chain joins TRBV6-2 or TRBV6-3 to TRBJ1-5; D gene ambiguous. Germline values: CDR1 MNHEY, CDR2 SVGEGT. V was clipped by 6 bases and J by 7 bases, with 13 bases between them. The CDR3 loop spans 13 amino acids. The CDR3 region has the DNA TGTGCCAGCAGCGACCCCCGGGGACAGCCCCAGCATTTT. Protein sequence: CASSDPRGQPQHF.

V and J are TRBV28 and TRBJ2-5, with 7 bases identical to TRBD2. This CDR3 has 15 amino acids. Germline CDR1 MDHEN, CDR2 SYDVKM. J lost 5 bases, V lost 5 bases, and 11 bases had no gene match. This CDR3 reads CASSVMRWGGETQYF. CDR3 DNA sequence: TGTGCCAGCAGTGTTATGCGGTGGGGAGGGGAGACCCAGTACTTC. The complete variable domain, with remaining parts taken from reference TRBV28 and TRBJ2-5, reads DVKVTQSSRYLVKRTGEKVFLECVQDMDHENMFWYRQDPGLGLRLIYFSYDVKMKEKGDIPEGYSVSREKKERFSLILESASTNQTSMYLCASSVMRWGGETQYFGPGTRLLVL.

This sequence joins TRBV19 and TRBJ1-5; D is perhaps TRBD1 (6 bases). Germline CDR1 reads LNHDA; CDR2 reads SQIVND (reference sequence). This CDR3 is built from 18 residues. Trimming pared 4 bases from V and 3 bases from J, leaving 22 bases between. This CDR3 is CASSKSRLGHWPNQPQHF. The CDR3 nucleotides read TGTGCCAGTAGTAAGTCAAGGCTGGGACATTGGCCCAATCAGCCCCAGCATTTT.

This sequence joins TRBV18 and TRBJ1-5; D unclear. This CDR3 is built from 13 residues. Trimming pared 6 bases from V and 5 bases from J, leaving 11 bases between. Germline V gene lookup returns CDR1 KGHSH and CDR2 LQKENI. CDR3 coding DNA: TGTGCCAGCTCGGCCGACTGGGATCAGCCCCAGCATTTT. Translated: CASSADWDQPQHF.

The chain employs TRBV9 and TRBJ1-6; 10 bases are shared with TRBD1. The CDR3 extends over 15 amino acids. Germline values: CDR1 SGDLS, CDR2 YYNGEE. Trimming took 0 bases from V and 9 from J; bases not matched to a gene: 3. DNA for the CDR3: TGTGCCAGCAGCGTAGCGGGGACAGGGGTTTCACCCCTCCACTTT. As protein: CASSVAGTGVSPLHF. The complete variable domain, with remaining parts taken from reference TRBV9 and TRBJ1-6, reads DSGVTQTPKHLITATGQRVTLRCSPRSGDLSVYWYQQSLDQGLQFLIQYYNGEERAKGNILERFSAQQFPDLHSELNLSSLELGDSALYFCASSVAGTGVSPLHFGNGTRLTVT.